This T cell receptor (beta chain) was profiled in a study of blood T cell repertoires in COVID-19. Across the study: Whether acute or convalescent, the COVID-19 samples came from the United States, Italy and Spain. Sources were T cells, B-cell-depleted T cells, or PBMCs; the material itself was cDNA or gDNA.

Germline V gene data show CDR1 as ENHRY and CDR2 as SYGVKD. J lost 5 bases, V lost 10 bases, and 17 bases had no gene match. The CDR3 is 16 residues long. How the authors handled the data: Nucleated cell number was recorded as an estimate derived from reference gene primer amplification. Assay: immunoSEQ multiplex PCR; the TCRdb copy retains only in-frame clones and omits some. V and J calls and clone size follow that table, whereas D and trimming were derived from the DNA. Of 250,000 to 300,000 clones listed, around 90% are singletons. A few counts support this clone. The specimen sequenced was peripheral blood. The receptor was isolated from a woman aged 45 to 65 who had recovered from COVID-19. The chain combines TRBV10-3 with TRBJ1-2; 9 positions match TRBD1. In DNA form, the CDR3 reads TGTGCCACTCGATTCACCGGGACAGGGTTGGTGTATGGCTACACCTTC. Amino acid sequence: CATRFTGTGLVYGYTF.